A selection of T cell receptor beta chains follows, all from one sample in a study of cytomegalovirus exposure and HLA in healthy donors. TCRdb's table, derived via immunoSEQ multiplex PCR, lists solely in-frame clones and lacks some. The sample has roughly 130,000 clones, over 60% seen once. Sequences were obtained from PBMCs. The receptor source for this set is a human donor in good health. Each CDR3 is given with its conserved first and last residue. The D gene is left open where the match is weak. Clone size appears in some rows only: once, few, many, or a class for an expanded clone.

j_call | v_call | d_call | clone_size | cdr3_aa | cdr3_nt
TRBJ2-7 | TRBV6-5 | - | - | CASSPRTVDEQYF | TGTGCCAGCAGTCCCAGGACAGTAGACGAGCAGTACTTC
TRBJ2-7 | TRBV18 | TRBD2 | - | CASSPTAGTSYHEQYF | TGTGCCAGCTCACCTACTGCCGGGACTAGCTACCACGAGCAGTACTTC
TRBJ2-3 | TRBV10-3 | - | - | CAISESSDGDTQYF | TGTGCCATCAGTGAGTCAAGCGACGGAGATACGCAGTATTTT
TRBJ1-1 | TRBV5-1 | TRBD1 | - | CASSSQGFGNTEAFF | TGCGCCAGCAGCTCACAGGGGTTCGGGAACACTGAAGCTTTCTTT
TRBJ2-3 | TRBV5-4 | TRBD2 | - | CASSPDLAGGTDTQYF | TGTGCCAGCAGCCCCGATCTAGCGGGGGGGACAGATACGCAGTATTTT
TRBJ2-3 | TRBV2 | - | - | CASSEFGGGGEDTQYF | TGTGCCAGCAGTGAATTTGGGGGGGGCGGGGAAGATACGCAGTATTTT
TRBJ1-3 | TRBV7-9 | TRBD1 | once | CASSSTGTGGPGNTIYF | TGTGCCAGCAGCTCGACCGGGACAGGGGGACCCGGAAACACCATATATTTT
TRBJ1-2 | TRBV27 | - | - | CASSSRAPGDYGYTF | TGTGCCAGCAGTTCGCGGGCCCCCGGGGACTATGGCTACACCTTC
TRBJ1-2 | TRBV6-5 | - | - | CASSPTDRNPVYTF | TGTGCCAGCAGTCCCACTGACAGGAATCCCGTCTACACCTTC
TRBJ2-2 | TRBV9 | - | - | CASSVRTETGELFF | TGTGCCAGCAGCGTTCGGACAGAGACCGGGGAGCTGTTTTTT
TRBJ2-5 | TRBV6-6 | TRBD1 | - | CASSRQGRETQYF | TGTGCCAGCAGTAGACAGGGCAGAGAGACCCAGTACTTC
TRBJ1-1 | TRBV10-1 | - | few | CASSDRRAGPFYF | TGCGCCAGCAGTGACAGGAGGGCAGGCCCCTTCTATTTC
TRBJ2-2 | TRBV5-1 | TRBD1 | - | CASSPFSGGGTGELFF | TGCGCCAGCAGCCCCTTTTCAGGGGGCGGTACCGGGGAGCTGTTTTTT
TRBJ2-1 | TRBV29-1 | - | - | CSVWFSSYNEQFF | TGCAGCGTTTGGTTCAGCTCCTACAATGAGCAGTTCTTC
TRBJ1-4 | TRBV15 | - | - | CATSRDPGAVEKLFF | TGTGCCACCAGCAGAGATCCAGGGGCGGTTGAAAAACTGTTTTTT
TRBJ2-3 | TRBV10-1 | - | - | CASSESGGLSTDTQYF | TGCGCCAGCAGTGAGTCCGGGGGGCTTAGCACAGATACGCAGTATTTT
TRBJ1-5 | TRBV5-1 | - | - | CASSLGPGTRYQPQHF | TGCGCCAGCAGCTTGGGACCCGGGACAAGATATCAGCCCCAGCATTTT
TRBJ1-2 | TRBV19 | - | few | CASSTAGAVGLYGYTF | TGTGCCAGTAGTACCGCGGGGGCAGTGGGCCTCTATGGCTACACCTTC
TRBJ1-1 | TRBV5-1 | - | - | CASRDTLNTEAFF | TGCGCCAGCAGGGACACTTTGAACACTGAAGCTTTCTTT
TRBJ1-2 | TRBV15 | - | - | CATSRERGSSYGYTF | TGTGCCACCAGCAGAGAGCGAGGCAGTTCCTATGGCTACACCTTC
TRBJ2-7 | TRBV6-6 | - | - | CASSSQGRGNYEQYF | TGTGCCAGCAGTTCCCAGGGCAGGGGTAACTACGAGCAGTACTTC
TRBJ2-7 | TRBV5-1 | TRBD1 | - | CASSPQGALYEQYF | TGCGCCAGCAGCCCACAGGGGGCGTTATACGAGCAGTACTTC
TRBJ1-5 | TRBV7-2 | - | - | CASSLTVNSNQPQHF | TGTGCCAGCAGCTTAACTGTCAATAGCAATCAGCCCCAGCATTTT
TRBJ2-7 | TRBV9 | TRBD2 | - | CASSPRGVGYEQYF | TGTGCCAGCAGCCCCCGGGGGGTTGGTTACGAGCAGTACTTC
TRBJ1-5 | TRBV23-1 | TRBD1 | - | CASGQGQAPVTNQPQHF | TGCGCCAGCGGTCAGGGACAGGCGCCTGTTACCAATCAGCCCCAGCATTTT
TRBJ2-1 | TRBV6-6 | - | - | CASSYLRDRTKEQFF | TGTGCCAGCAGTTACCTACGAGACAGAACGAAAGAGCAGTTCTTC
TRBJ1-1 | TRBV19 | TRBD1 | few | CASTPGQLMNTEAFF | TGTGCCAGTACCCCGGGACAGCTGATGAACACTGAAGCTTTCTTT
TRBJ1-1 | TRBV5-1 | - | once | CASSPGSGVPLSPEAFF | TGCGCCAGCAGCCCAGGTAGCGGGGTACCTCTGTCCCCTGAAGCTTTCTTT
TRBJ2-3 | TRBV6-5 | TRBD1 | - | CASSLRDSYTDTQYF | TGTGCCAGCAGTCTCCGGGACAGTTACACAGATACGCAGTATTTT
TRBJ2-3 | TRBV5-1 | TRBD2 | - | CASSTTSGASTDTQYF | TGCGCCAGCAGCACTACTAGCGGGGCTAGCACAGATACGCAGTATTTT
TRBJ1-2 | TRBV6-5 | - | - | CASSHDSYGYTF | TGTGCCAGCAGTCACGACTCCTATGGCTACACCTTC
TRBJ2-7 | TRBV6-1 | - | - | CASSKGGGYEQYF | TGTGCCAGCAGTAAGGGAGGGGGCTACGAGCAGTACTTC
TRBJ1-6 | TRBV6-5 | - | - | CASSLPGYSPLHF | TGTGCCAGCAGTTTACCCGGGTACTCACCCCTCCACTTT
TRBJ2-4 | TRBV28 | TRBD2 | - | CASSPGLAGGQAKNIQYF | TGTGCCAGCAGTCCGGGACTAGCGGGGGGGCAAGCCAAAAACATTCAGTACTTC
TRBJ1-2 | TRBV5-6 | TRBD1 | - | CASSWGTGSKGYTF | TGTGCCAGCAGCTGGGGGACAGGGTCAAAAGGCTACACCTTC
TRBJ1-1 | TRBV5-1 | - | - | CASSASAVWTEAFF | TGCGCCAGCAGCGCCAGCGCGGTTTGGACTGAAGCTTTCTTT
TRBJ2-3 | TRBV21-1 | - | once | CASSKGQGAHRADTQYF | TGTGCCAGCAGCAAAGGACAGGGGGCGCATCGGGCAGATACGCAGTATTTT
TRBJ2-7 | TRBV18 | TRBD1 | - | CASSGPRTGAYEQYF | TGTGCCAGCTCAGGTCCTAGAACAGGGGCCTACGAGCAGTACTTC
TRBJ1-4 | TRBV13 | - | - | CASSLTPGLNEKLFF | TGTGCCAGCAGCTTAACCCCAGGCCTTAATGAAAAACTGTTTTTT
TRBJ2-1 | TRBV11-2 | - | - | CASSFKGASEQFF | TGTGCCAGCAGCTTTAAAGGGGCCAGTGAGCAGTTCTTC
TRBJ1-1 | TRBV20-1 | TRBD1 | - | CSAKGATEAFF | TGCAGTGCTAAGGGGGCCACTGAAGCTTTCTTT
TRBJ2-4 | TRBV6-1 | TRBD1 | - | CASSEQGDRKNIQYF | TGTGCCAGCAGTGAACAGGGGGACCGCAAAAACATTCAGTACTTC
TRBJ1-4 | TRBV9 | TRBD1 | few | CASSVDRGNEKLFF | TGTGCCAGCAGCGTAGACAGGGGAAACGAAAAACTGTTTTTT
TRBJ2-3 | TRBV19 | - | - | CASSISGPSTDTQYF | TGTGCCAGTAGTATATCTGGCCCTAGCACAGATACGCAGTATTTT
TRBJ2-5 | TRBV7-2 | TRBD1 | - | CASSWGQTRWTQYF | TGTGCCAGCAGCTGGGGACAGACCCGGTGGACCCAGTACTTC
TRBJ1-3 | TRBV5-6 | - | - | CASSLAGQLGNTIYF | TGTGCCAGCAGCTTGGCCGGACAATTAGGAAACACCATATATTTT
TRBJ1-6 | TRBV5-4 | - | - | CASSPRQSNSPLHF | TGTGCCAGCAGCCCGCGACAGAGTAATTCACCCCTCCACTTT
TRBJ2-1 | TRBV7-9 | - | - | CASSPDSSNEQFF | TGTGCCAGCAGCCCGGACTCCAGCAATGAGCAGTTCTTC